A single sample gave rise to the 30 T cell receptor beta chains below, sequenced in a study of long-term antiretroviral therapy in people with HIV. Running of the v3.0 immunoSEQ assay took place at survey level. Produced via immunoSEQ multiplex PCR; TCRdb's table is partial and in-frame only. The sample holds under 35,000 clones, approximately 90% seen once. The sequencing here drew on unsorted PBMCs, taken 1.1 years after starting antiretroviral therapy. The origin of the receptors is a man in his late teens or twenties with HIV.

This rearrangement joins TRBV5-1 to TRBJ2-4, with 9 bases matching TRBD2. Germline V CDR1 and CDR2: SGHRS, YFSETQ. CDR3 length: 14 residues. V shed 1 base and J 9 bases; nucleotides not matched to a gene: 5. This CDR3 is CASSLFAGGPIQYF. The CDR3 nucleotides are TGCGCCAGCAGCTTGTTCGCGGGGGGGCCCATTCAGTACTTC.

This clone has only one observation. The rearrangement links TRBV13 to TRBJ2-7; D ambiguous. The CDR3 extends over 13 amino acids. Germline lookup yields CDR1 PRHDT and CDR2 FYEKMQ (reference sequence). V was pared by 3 bases and J by 6 bases, with 12 bases between. The CDR3 nucleotides are TGTGCCAGCAGCTTTGGCGGTCTGGGCGAGCAGTACTTC. It codes for CASSFGGLGEQYF.

This chain connects TRBV4-1 to TRBJ2-5, with unresolved D. The germline V and J ends were trimmed by 0 bases and 5 bases, with 7 bases remaining between them. The length of the CDR3 is 13 residues. The germline V gene encodes CDR1 MGHRA and CDR2 YSYEKL. For the CDR3, the DNA is TGCGCCAGCAGCCAAGAGTTTAAGGAGACCCAGTACTTC. Translating it yields CASSQEFKETQYF.

The V call is TRBV4-3, the J call TRBJ2-3; D possibly corresponds to TRBD2 (5 bases). The CDR3 has 15 amino acids. V was cut by 3 bases and J by 0 bases, with 10 bases left in between. Per the germline V gene, CDR1 is LGHNA and CDR2 is YSLEER. The CDR3 bases are TGCGCCAGCAGCCAGCTAGCATCTAGCACAGATACGCAGTATTTT. This translates into CASSQLASSTDTQYF.

The chain links TRBV5-4 to TRBJ2-2; TRBD2 might be the D (6 bases). V dropped 4 bases and J dropped 4 bases, with 14 bases sitting between them. The CDR3 has 15 amino acids. CDR1 SGHNT and CDR2 YYREEE come from the germline V gene (reference sequence). CDR3 sequence reads: CASSREASGTGELFF. As DNA, the CDR3 is TGTGCCAGCAGCAGGGAGGCGTCGGGCACCGGGGAGCTGTTTTTT.

V usage is TRBV12-5 and J usage is TRBJ1-1; perhaps TRBD1 as D (6 bases). Germline CDR1 and CDR2: LGHNT and FRNRAP. V lost 6 bases, J lost 6 bases, and 14 bases lay in between. CDR3 length: 13 amino acids. Written as DNA, the CDR3 is TGTGCTAGTGGCAAAATGACAGGAGCTGAAGCTTTCTTT. Its translation is CASGKMTGAEAFF.

The J gene is TRBJ2-1, the V gene TRBV7-4; D remains unclear. Germline CDR1 is SGHVT and CDR2 is SQSDAQ. The V end was cut by 10 bases, the J end by 0 bases, with 7 bases between. This CDR3 has 12 amino acids. As DNA, the CDR3 is TGTGCCAACGACATCTCCTACAATGAGCAGTTCTTC. It yields the protein CANDISYNEQFF.

CDR3 amino acids: CASSFRDRGYEQYF. The CDR3 region has the DNA TGTGCCAGCAGCTTCCGGGACAGGGGCTACGAGCAGTACTTC. The V and J genes are TRBV9 and TRBJ2-7; 10 nucleotides match TRBD1. CDR1 is SGDLS, CDR2 YYNGEE, per germline. The CDR3 contains 14 residues. The junction had 4 bases not matched to a gene; V was cut back by 4 bases and J by 3 bases.

The V and J genes are TRBV5-1 and TRBJ1-2; a possible D gene is TRBD1 (6 bases). The CDR3 spans 14 residues. The V end lost 4 bases, the J end lost 8 bases, and 18 bases lay between the germline ends. Germline-derived CDR1 and CDR2 are SGHRS and YFSETQ. Here the CDR3 DNA reads TGCGCCAGCAGCCCATCGGGGGGGCCTCGGGGCTACACCTTC. Encoded protein: CASSPSGGPRGYTF.

The rearrangement uses TRBV13 and TRBJ2-5; D is perhaps TRBD1 (6 bases). CDR1 is PRHDT and CDR2 is FYEKMQ in the germline V gene (reference sequence). V was pared by 5 bases and J by 7 bases, with 20 bases between. The CDR3 has 15 residues. The CDR3 loop is CASSPLDSPRGTQYF. Written as DNA, the CDR3 is TGTGCCAGCAGCCCGTTGGACAGCCCTAGAGGGACCCAGTACTTC.

This chain connects TRBV4-1 to TRBJ2-7; 7 positions match TRBD2. The CDR3 consists of 15 residues. The germline gives CDR1 MGHRA, CDR2 YSYEKL. J was trimmed by 3 bases and V by 0 bases; bases with no gene match: 5. The CDR3 bases are TGCGCCAGCAGCCAAGATCGGGGGGACCGCTACGAGCAGTACTTC. Translation gives CASSQDRGDRYEQYF.

The rearrangement links TRBV7-8 to TRBJ2-3; possibly TRBD2 for D (6 bases). The CDR3 has 13 residues. Trimming took off 5 bases at V and 4 bases at J, with 10 bases between the two ends. Germline CDR1 SGHVS, CDR2 FQNEAQ. CDR3 in DNA: TGTGCCAGCAGCCCCGGACTATCAGATACGCAGTATTTT. Residues: CASSPGLSDTQYF.

V gene TRBV7-9 combines with J gene TRBJ2-1, with D tentatively TRBD2 (6 bases). The CDR3 totals 15 residues. Deletions cut 4 bases from V and 8 bases from J, with 18 bases between. The germline CDR1 and CDR2 sequences are SEHNR and FQNEAQ (reference sequence). The CDR3 coding sequence is TGTGCCAGCAGCTCCACCGGGGGAACTATACATGAGCAGTTCTTC. Amino acid sequence: CASSSTGGTIHEQFF.

This chain joins TRBV27 and TRBJ1-4; D is unclear. Looked up from germline, CDR1 is MNHEY and CDR2 is SMNVEV (reference sequence). CDR3 length: 15 residues. The ends were cut back, 7 bases at V and 0 bases at J, with 12 bases in the middle. The CDR3 here is CASKGPSATNEKLFF. The CDR3 DNA reads TGTGCCAGCAAAGGGCCATCTGCAACTAATGAAAAACTGTTTTTT.

This clone was found a few times. V and J are TRBV27 and TRBJ1-2; the D gene is possibly TRBD1 (5 bases). Germline CDR1 is MNHEY and CDR2 is SMNVEV (reference sequence). The CDR3 spans 14 residues. Trimming left V 6 bases short and J 5 bases short, with 16 bases between. The DNA for the CDR3 is TGTGCCAGCAGGGGGGTTGAAGGGATATATGGCTACACCTTC. It yields the protein CASRGVEGIYGYTF.

V and J are TRBV7-6 and TRBJ2-2; D unresolved. The length of the CDR3 is 13 residues. The V gene lost 5 bases and the J gene lost 5 bases, with 9 bases spanning the gap. From germline, CDR1 is SGHVS and CDR2 FNYEAQ. CDR3 amino acids: CASSDQKTGELFF. In DNA, the CDR3 is TGTGCCAGCAGCGATCAGAAAACCGGGGAGCTGTTTTTT.

The genes are TRBV7-9 and TRBJ2-1; TRBD2 agrees at 10 bases. Germline V gives CDR1 SEHNR, CDR2 FQNEAQ (reference sequence). With V trimmed by 2 bases and J by 8 bases, 9 bases remained unmatched. The CDR3 length is 16 residues. DNA of the CDR3: TGTGCCAGCAGCTTAAGGGCTAGCGGGAGTGCGTATGAGCAGTTCTTC. The encoded protein is CASSLRASGSAYEQFF.

This rearrangement joins TRBV19 to TRBJ2-7; tentative D call: TRBD2 (5 bases). CDR3 size: 14 residues. Trimming took off 2 bases at V and 0 bases at J, with 8 bases between the two ends. Germline V gene sequence: CDR1 LNHDA, CDR2 SQIVND (reference sequence). The chain's CDR3 is CASSISGSSYEQYF. Written as DNA, the CDR3 is TGTGCCAGTAGTATAAGCGGAAGCTCCTACGAGCAGTACTTC.

The chain couples TRBV27 to TRBJ2-4; 7 nucleotides line up with TRBD1. V was clipped by 3 bases and J by 4 bases; unmatched bases: 18. The CDR3 runs 19 residues. In germline, CDR1 is MNHEY, CDR2 SMNVEV (reference sequence). The CDR3 region is CASSFPPRDSKSRKNIQYF. The DNA of the CDR3 is TGTGCCAGCAGTTTCCCCCCTCGGGACAGCAAGTCGAGGAAAAACATTCAGTACTTC.

The chain joins TRBV5-4 to TRBJ2-1, with 13 bases fitting TRBD2. This CDR3 contains 16 residues. From germline, CDR1 is SGHNT and CDR2 YYREEE (reference sequence). The junction had 8 bases not matched to a gene; V was cut back by 4 bases and J by 7 bases. CDR3 region: CASSPSGTSGTNEQFF. CDR3 nucleotides: TGTGCCAGCAGCCCTTCCGGGACTAGCGGGACTAATGAGCAGTTCTTC.

The chain has TRBV2 and TRBJ1-1; a weak D match, TRBD1 (5 bases). The V gene lost 3 bases and the J gene lost 1 base, with 15 bases spanning the gap. CDR1 SNHLY and CDR2 FYNNEI come from the germline V gene. This CDR3 is 16 amino acids long. CDR3 sequence: CASSEPLDRPNTEAFF. DNA for the CDR3: TGTGCCAGCAGTGAGCCTCTCGACAGACCGAACACTGAAGCTTTCTTT.

J is TRBJ2-7 and V is TRBV6-1; 7 bases are shared with TRBD1. V was clipped by 3 bases and J by 2 bases; unmatched bases: 10. Germline V gene data show CDR1 as MNHNS and CDR2 as SASEGT. This CDR3 spans 16 amino acids. Here the CDR3 DNA reads TGTGCCAGCAGTGATTTCACCCGGGACAGACCCTACGAGCAGTACTTC. This codes for CASSDFTRDRPYEQYF.

The rearrangement uses TRBV4-3 and TRBJ2-7; 9 nucleotides align to TRBD1. The CDR3 runs 13 residues. J lost 3 bases, V lost 5 bases, and 2 bases had no gene match. Germline CDR1 is LGHNA and CDR2 is YSLEER. This CDR3 reads CASSGGQGYEQYF. The CDR3 nucleotides are TGCGCCAGCAGCGGGGGACAGGGCTACGAGCAGTACTTC.

V gene TRBV9 combines with J gene TRBJ1-2; D is perhaps TRBD1 (5 bases). Trimming shortened V by 0 bases and J by 2 bases, and 5 bases separated the two germline ends. There are 13 residues in the CDR3. The V gene's germline CDR1 is SGDLS and CDR2 YYNGEE. The CDR3 loop reads CASSVAGNYGYTF. The CDR3 nucleotides read TGTGCCAGCAGCGTAGCAGGGAACTATGGCTACACCTTC.

This clone was seen just once. This chain uses TRBV19 with TRBJ2-7; D is ambiguous. The germline V gene encodes CDR1 LNHDA and CDR2 SQIVND (reference sequence). The CDR3 runs to 13 residues. V lost 1 base and J lost 2, with 6 bases in between. The CDR3 DNA reads TGTGCCAGTAGTATAGCCGTCACCTACGAGCAGTACTTC. Its translation is CASSIAVTYEQYF. Complete variable domain (other parts from reference TRBV19 and TRBJ2-7): DGGITQSPKYLFRKEGQNVTLSCEQNLNHDAMYWYRQDPGQGLRLIYYSQIVNDFQKGDIAEGYSVSREKKESFPLTVTSAQKNPTAFYLCASSIAVTYEQYFGPGTRLTVT.

The chain is built from TRBV2 and TRBJ2-1; the D is unclear. V lost 2 bases to trimming and J lost 8 bases, with 13 bases between them. This CDR3 contains 14 residues. Looked up from germline, CDR1 is SNHLY and CDR2 is FYNNEI. The CDR3 here is CASSETGTRDEQFF. The CDR3, as DNA: TGTGCCAGCAGTGAAACCGGAACTCGCGATGAGCAGTTCTTC.

This clone turned up a few times. V and J are TRBV7-9 and TRBJ1-2; D unclear. This CDR3 spans 13 amino acids. The V and J ends lost 2 bases and 3 bases respectively, with 7 bases between them. Germline assignment: CDR1 SEHNR and CDR2 FQNEAQ (reference sequence). CDR3 nucleotides: TGTGCCAGCAGCTTACCAGAGGACTATGGCTACACCTTC. This encodes CASSLPEDYGYTF.

The CDR3 region is CASSPLTGPSYEQYF. The CDR3, as DNA: TGTGCCAGCAGCCCCCTGACAGGACCCTCCTACGAGCAGTACTTC. This sequence joins TRBV9 and TRBJ2-7; a weak D match, TRBD1 (6 bases). Between the trimmed V and J ends, which lost 4 bases and 0 bases, there was a span of 14 bases. This CDR3 spans 15 amino acids. From germline, CDR1 is SGDLS and CDR2 YYNGEE.

The chain carries TRBV10-1 and TRBJ2-1; 15 nucleotides align to TRBD2. Germline CDR1 is WNHNN and CDR2 is SYGVQD (reference sequence). The CDR3 contains 22 residues. Unmatched junction bases numbered 17, after V lost 0 bases and J lost 5 bases. CDR3 in DNA: TGCGCCAGCAGTGAGTCCTACGCGTACGGACTAGCGGGAGGGCCGAGGAACAATGAGCAGTTCTTC. This gives the protein CASSESYAYGLAGGPRNNEQFF.

The gene calls are TRBV13 and TRBJ2-3, with unresolved D. The CDR3 spans 14 residues. The germline V gene has CDR1 PRHDT and CDR2 FYEKMQ (reference sequence). V was trimmed by 3 bases and J by 2 bases, leaving 9 bases between them. In DNA form, the CDR3 reads TGTGCCAGCAGCTTTGATCTCGTCACAGATACGCAGTATTTT. It yields the protein CASSFDLVTDTQYF.